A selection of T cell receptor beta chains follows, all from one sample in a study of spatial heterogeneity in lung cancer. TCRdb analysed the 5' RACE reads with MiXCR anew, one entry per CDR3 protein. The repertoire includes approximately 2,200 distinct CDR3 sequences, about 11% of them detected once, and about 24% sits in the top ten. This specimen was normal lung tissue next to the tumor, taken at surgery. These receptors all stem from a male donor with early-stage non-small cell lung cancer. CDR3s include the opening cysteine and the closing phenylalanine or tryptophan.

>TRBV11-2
CASSLDVGWHNEQFF
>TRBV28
CASSLDLIGQGKGELFF
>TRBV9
CASSGGQGAHSGYTF
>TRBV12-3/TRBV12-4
CASSSLGQGEGNTIYF
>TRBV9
CASSLTGLNNQPQHF
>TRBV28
CASRTGQNTGELFF
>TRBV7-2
CASSLARTGDTDIQYF
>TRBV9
CASSVLDGLPRTDTQYF
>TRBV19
CASSIYGGGELFF
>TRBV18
CASSSGGEETQYF
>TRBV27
CASISGTPTYEQYF
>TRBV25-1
CASSESTDSNEQFF
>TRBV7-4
CASSFGSFQGSVYEQYF
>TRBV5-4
CASRRQGGSYEQYF
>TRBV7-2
CASSLGDLYYEQYF
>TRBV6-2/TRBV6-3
CASSYSSMGNVAGELFF
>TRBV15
CATSRGSVSRTSGSYNEQFF
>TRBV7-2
CASSLRTSGATYYEQYF
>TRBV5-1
CASSLAPGAYNEQFF
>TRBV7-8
CASSTISYNEQFF
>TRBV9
CASSGGGRSDTQYF
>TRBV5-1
CASSLSSVKGTNTGELFF
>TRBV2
CASSLSGQDLTDTQYF
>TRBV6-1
CASSEKVFNQPQHF
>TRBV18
CASSKGRDYEQYF
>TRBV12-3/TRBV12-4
CASSPKGLADLAQYF
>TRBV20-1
CSAVGRTASGANVLTF
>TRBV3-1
CASSQGTSGADTDTQYF
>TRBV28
CASSRYKPPGGELFF
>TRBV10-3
CAISEFSGGELFF
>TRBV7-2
CASRLGGSNEKLFF
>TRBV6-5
CASSSHPNSPLHF
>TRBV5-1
CASKGSLSGANVLTF
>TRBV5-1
CASEVGRGNTEAFF
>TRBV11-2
CASRAGETQYF
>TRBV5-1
CASSLEAGSYNEQFF
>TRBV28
CASSLLRTGSNIQYF
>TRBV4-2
CASSQAYRGANEKLFF
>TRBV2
CASSEAMVGEQFF
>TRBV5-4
CASSLWSGTQTHF
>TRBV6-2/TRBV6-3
CASSYSRGDEQYF
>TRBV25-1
CASLAAADTQYF
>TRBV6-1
CASSEGGGYGRAQHF
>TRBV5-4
CASSLGMGQGFNEQYF
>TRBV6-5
CASSYGIGGDEQFF
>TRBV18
CASSPRQGSAYEQYF
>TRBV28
CASSLGPQAGRPGWTQYF
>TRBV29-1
CSVWGAPSTEAFF
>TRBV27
CASSLWVNSPLHF